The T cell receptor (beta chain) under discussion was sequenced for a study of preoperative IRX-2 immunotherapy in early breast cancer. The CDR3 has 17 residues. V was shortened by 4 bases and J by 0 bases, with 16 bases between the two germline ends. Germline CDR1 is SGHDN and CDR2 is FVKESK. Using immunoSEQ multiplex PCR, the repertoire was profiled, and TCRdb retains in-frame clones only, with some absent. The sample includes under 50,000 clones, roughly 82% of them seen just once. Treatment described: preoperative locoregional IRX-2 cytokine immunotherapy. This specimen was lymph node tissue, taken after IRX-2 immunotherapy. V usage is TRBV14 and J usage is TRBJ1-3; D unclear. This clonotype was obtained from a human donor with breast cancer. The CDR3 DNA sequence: TGTGCCAGCAGCCCAGCCGGGAGCGTATACTCTGGAAACACCATATATTTT. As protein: CASSPAGSVYSGNTIYF.